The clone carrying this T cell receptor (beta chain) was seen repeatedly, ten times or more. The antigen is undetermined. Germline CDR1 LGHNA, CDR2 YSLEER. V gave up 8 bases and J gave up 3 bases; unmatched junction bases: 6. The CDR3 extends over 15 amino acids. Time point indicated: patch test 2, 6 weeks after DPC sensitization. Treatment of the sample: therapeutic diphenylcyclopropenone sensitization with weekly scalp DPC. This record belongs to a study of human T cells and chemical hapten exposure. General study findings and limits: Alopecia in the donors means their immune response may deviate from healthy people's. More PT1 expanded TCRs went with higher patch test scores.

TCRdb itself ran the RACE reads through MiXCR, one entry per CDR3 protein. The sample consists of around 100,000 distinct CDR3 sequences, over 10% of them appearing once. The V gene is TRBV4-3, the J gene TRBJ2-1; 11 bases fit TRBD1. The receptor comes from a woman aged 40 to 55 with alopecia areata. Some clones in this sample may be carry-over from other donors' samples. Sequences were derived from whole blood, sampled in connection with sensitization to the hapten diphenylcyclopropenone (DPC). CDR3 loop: CASERDRGNYNEQFF. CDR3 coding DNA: TGCGCCAGCGAAAGGGACAGGGGGAACTACAATGAGCAGTTCTTC.